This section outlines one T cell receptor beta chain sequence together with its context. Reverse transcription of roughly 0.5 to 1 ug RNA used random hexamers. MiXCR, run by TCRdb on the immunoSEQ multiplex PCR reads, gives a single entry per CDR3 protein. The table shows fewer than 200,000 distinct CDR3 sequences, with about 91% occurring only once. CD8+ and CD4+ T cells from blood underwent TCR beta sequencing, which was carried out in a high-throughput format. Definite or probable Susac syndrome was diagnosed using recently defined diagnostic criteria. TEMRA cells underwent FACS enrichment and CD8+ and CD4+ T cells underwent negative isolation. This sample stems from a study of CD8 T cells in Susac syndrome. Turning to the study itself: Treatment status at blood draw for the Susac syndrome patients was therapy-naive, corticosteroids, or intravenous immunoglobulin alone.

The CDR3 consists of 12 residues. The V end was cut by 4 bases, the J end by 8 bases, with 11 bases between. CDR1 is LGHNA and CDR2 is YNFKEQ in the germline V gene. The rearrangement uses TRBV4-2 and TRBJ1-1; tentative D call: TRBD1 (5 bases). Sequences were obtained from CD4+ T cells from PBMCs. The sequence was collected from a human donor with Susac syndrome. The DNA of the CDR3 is TGTGCCAGCAGCCTCCAGGGAGCCGAAGCTTTCTTT. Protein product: CASSLQGAEAFF.